This TCR beta chain was observed in a study of blood T cell repertoires in COVID-19. In the study overall: T cells, B-cell-depleted T cells, or PBMCs supplied cDNA or gDNA.

Under the authors' procedure: Scientists estimated how many nucleated cells there were by amplifying reference gene primers. The table came from immunoSEQ multiplex PCR; TCRdb's copy has only in-frame clones and leaves some out. The V and J calls and clone size were taken over from that table, and D and trimming were inferred from the DNA. The sample lists some 13,000 clones; roughly four fifths were seen once. The sequenced sample consisted of peripheral blood. The clonotype was recovered from a man aged 35 to 55 with active or convalescent COVID-19.

CDR3 sequence reads: CASSRPSGRAGSEQYF. In DNA, the CDR3 is TGTGCCAGCAGCAGACCTAGCGGGAGGGCCGGTAGCGAGCAGTACTTC. The V call is TRBV7-2, the J call TRBJ2-7, with 12 bases fitting TRBD2. The V and J ends lost 5 bases and 6 bases, in that order; junction bases with no gene match: 11. The CDR3 runs to 16 residues. CDR1 and CDR2 from the germline V gene are SGHTA and FQGNSA. Based on the CDR3 plus reference TRBV7-2 and TRBJ2-7, the full variable domain is GAGVSQSPSNKVTEKGKDVELRCDPISGHTALYWYRQSLGQGLEFLIYFQGNSAPDKSGLPSDRFSAERTGGSVSTLTIQRTQQEDSAVYLCASSRPSGRAGSEQYFGPGTRLTVT.